This TCR beta chain was identified during a study of cytomegalovirus exposure and HLA in healthy donors. A note on this clone: Antigen: not known.

CDR3 length: 13 residues. The germline V and J ends were trimmed by 6 bases and 5 bases, with 13 bases remaining between them. Germline CDR1 reads MNHNS; CDR2 reads SASEGT. Study-wide findings and caveats: TCR beta chains numbering under 200 were designated cytomegalovirus-associated. In an earlier analysis, productive rearrangement rates for most beta V segments clustered near 87% or 30%.

The primer mix had 60 Vbeta and 13 Jbeta primers. Sequencing was performed with immunoSEQ multiplex PCR; in TCRdb, only in-frame clones are kept and a portion is missing. The sample yields some 190,000 clones, over 60% seen once. Unrecorded immune exposure was likely among donors, who were nominally healthy when sampled. The source material was PBMCs. The sequence came from a man younger than 40 in good health and CMV-seropositive. The V and J genes are TRBV6-1 and TRBJ2-5; D is ambiguous. In DNA, the CDR3 is TGTGCCAGCAGATGGGCAGGCACGGAGACCCAGTACTTC. Translation: CASRWAGTETQYF.